Listed below are T cell receptor beta chains from one sample, sequenced in a study of shared clonotypes between healthy human individuals. Produced via immunoSEQ multiplex PCR; TCRdb's table is partial and in-frame only. Of about 2.1 million clones listed, about 93% are singletons. Sample: naive CD8+ T cells from PBMCs. These receptor sequences come from a man between 18 and 35 years old in good health. Some clones in this sample may be carry-over from other donors' samples. Both conserved end residues are part of each CDR3. Each record gives: clone size, V gene, J gene, CDR3 protein. The size field is filled for only some rows; it gives once, few, many or a size class.

clone size: .; V gene: TRBV2; J gene: TRBJ2-2; CDR3 protein: CAGTLAGGDTGELFF
clone size: .; V gene: TRBV5-3; J gene: TRBJ2-3; CDR3 protein: CARSLVDSTDTQYF
clone size: .; V gene: TRBV5-4; J gene: TRBJ1-2; CDR3 protein: CASSLGGTRGYTF
clone size: .; V gene: TRBV7-6; J gene: TRBJ2-3; CDR3 protein: CASSLGLAGGSPSDTQYF
clone size: .; V gene: TRBV19; J gene: TRBJ1-2; CDR3 protein: CASTFAQEGLRGYTF
clone size: .; V gene: TRBV6-1; J gene: TRBJ2-3; CDR3 protein: CANKGLPPADTQYF
clone size: .; V gene: TRBV28; J gene: TRBJ2-2; CDR3 protein: CASSLGQVSGELFF
clone size: once; V gene: TRBV28; J gene: TRBJ1-2; CDR3 protein: CASSSLTGWFSYGYTF
clone size: .; V gene: TRBV9; J gene: TRBJ1-1; CDR3 protein: CASSASNTEAFF
clone size: .; V gene: TRBV23-1; J gene: TRBJ2-7; CDR3 protein: CASTSYEQYF
clone size: .; V gene: TRBV6-1; J gene: TRBJ1-3; CDR3 protein: CASSGLKGNSGNTIYF
clone size: .; V gene: TRBV6-6; J gene: TRBJ2-1; CDR3 protein: CASSSAGGYNEQFF
clone size: .; V gene: TRBV19; J gene: TRBJ1-1; CDR3 protein: CASSPGTGDERRTEAFF
clone size: .; V gene: TRBV2; J gene: TRBJ1-2; CDR3 protein: CASSEDSSGTF
clone size: .; V gene: TRBV19; J gene: TRBJ2-6; CDR3 protein: CASSIQGSGANVLTF
clone size: .; V gene: TRBV5-6; J gene: TRBJ2-7; CDR3 protein: CASSLGLRGVNYEQYF
clone size: .; V gene: TRBV7-6; J gene: TRBJ2-3; CDR3 protein: CASSHPLNTDTQYF
clone size: .; V gene: TRBV7-9; J gene: TRBJ2-1; CDR3 protein: CASSSIFASKSNEQFF
clone size: .; V gene: TRBV28; J gene: TRBJ2-1; CDR3 protein: CASSGVIPSYNEQFF
clone size: .; V gene: TRBV5-6; J gene: TRBJ1-3; CDR3 protein: CASSPWGGNTIYF
clone size: .; V gene: TRBV29-1; J gene: TRBJ1-1; CDR3 protein: CSETGGFTEAFF
clone size: .; V gene: TRBV10-3; J gene: TRBJ2-1; CDR3 protein: CAISEFRGRGNEQFF
clone size: .; V gene: TRBV27; J gene: TRBJ1-1; CDR3 protein: CASSTGQGMAEAFF
clone size: once; V gene: TRBV27; J gene: TRBJ1-1; CDR3 protein: CASRTGAMNTEAFF
clone size: .; V gene: TRBV6-5; J gene: TRBJ2-1; CDR3 protein: CASLASGNEQFF
clone size: .; V gene: TRBV7-2; J gene: TRBJ1-2; CDR3 protein: CASSNTRQGGYYGYTF
clone size: .; V gene: TRBV4-2; J gene: TRBJ1-4; CDR3 protein: CASSQDEGLLNEKLFF
clone size: .; V gene: TRBV7-9; J gene: TRBJ2-7; CDR3 protein: CASSFAEREQYF
clone size: once; V gene: TRBV9; J gene: TRBJ2-1; CDR3 protein: CASSVERGSYNEQFF
clone size: .; V gene: TRBV7-9; J gene: TRBJ2-7; CDR3 protein: CASSFKDRAAYEQYF
clone size: .; V gene: TRBV4-3; J gene: TRBJ2-1; CDR3 protein: CASSYRTQTAYNEQFF
clone size: .; V gene: TRBV9; J gene: TRBJ1-1; CDR3 protein: CASSGRQGGEAFF
clone size: .; V gene: TRBV4-1; J gene: TRBJ2-1; CDR3 protein: CASSPAPGHPGNEQFF
clone size: .; V gene: TRBV14; J gene: TRBJ2-3; CDR3 protein: CASSQDYGQGDTDTQYF
clone size: .; V gene: TRBV11-2; J gene: TRBJ2-5; CDR3 protein: CASSLEGGLADVQETQYF
clone size: .; V gene: TRBV7-9; J gene: TRBJ2-5; CDR3 protein: CASSPRTSETQYF
clone size: .; V gene: TRBV2; J gene: TRBJ2-7; CDR3 protein: CASSEHLFGQYF
clone size: .; V gene: TRBV13; J gene: TRBJ2-7; CDR3 protein: CASSSRREAGGGSYEQYF
clone size: .; V gene: TRBV15; J gene: TRBJ2-7; CDR3 protein: CATSREGQGTEEQYF
clone size: .; V gene: TRBV10-3; J gene: TRBJ2-1; CDR3 protein: CAISGRDYNEQFF
clone size: .; V gene: TRBV2; J gene: TRBJ2-1; CDR3 protein: CASSEWDGNEQFF
clone size: .; V gene: TRBV10-1; J gene: TRBJ2-7; CDR3 protein: CASSGTSGRTYEQYF
clone size: .; V gene: TRBV27; J gene: TRBJ1-5; CDR3 protein: CASRLGGFNQPQHF
clone size: .; V gene: TRBV6-6; J gene: TRBJ1-2; CDR3 protein: CASSHGGGRSYGYTF
clone size: .; V gene: TRBV6-5; J gene: TRBJ1-1; CDR3 protein: CASSYSTGEGAFF
clone size: .; V gene: TRBV27; J gene: TRBJ2-2; CDR3 protein: CASSLRGTGELFF
clone size: .; V gene: TRBV4-3; J gene: TRBJ2-1; CDR3 protein: CASSQDLGVGPDEQFF
clone size: .; V gene: TRBV28; J gene: TRBJ1-2; CDR3 protein: CASRRTGDKGGYTF
clone size: .; V gene: TRBV30; J gene: TRBJ1-1; CDR3 protein: CAWSRTAGTEAFF
clone size: .; V gene: TRBV6-5; J gene: TRBJ2-1; CDR3 protein: CASSYSEGGNEQFF
clone size: .; V gene: TRBV7-8; J gene: TRBJ2-4; CDR3 protein: CASNQGRTKNIQYF
clone size: few; V gene: TRBV9; J gene: TRBJ1-1; CDR3 protein: CASSVVRDVNTEAFF